This is a list of T cell receptor beta chains from one sample in a study of T cell responses to AZD1222 COVID-19 vaccine. Profiling relied on immunoSEQ multiplex PCR, and the TCRdb table lists in-frame clones only, not all of them. The table has under 150,000 clones, nearly 95% seen once. The source material was peripheral blood, sampled 28 days after the second AZD1222 dose. These receptors all come from an adult who received the AZD1222 COVID-19 vaccine. Both conserved end residues are part of each CDR3. A D gene is named only where the DNA matches it firmly.

TRBJ1-2 . TRBV30 TGTGCCTGGAGTCTCCGCGGCAGGGATGGCTACACCTTC CAWSLRGRDGYTF
TRBJ1-4 . TRBV5-5 TGTGCCAGCAGCTTGATGGATAAGGGTAATGAAAAACTGTTTTTT CASSLMDKGNEKLFF
TRBJ1-2 . TRBV19 TGTGCCAGTAGTGTCCAGGGTGACTATGGCTACACCTTC CASSVQGDYGYTF
TRBJ1-1 . TRBV28 TGTGCCAGCAGTAGAGACAGGTTGAACACTGAAGCTTTCTTT CASSRDRLNTEAFF
TRBJ1-3 TRBD1 TRBV5-1 TGCGCCAGCAGCTTGGAAGGGACAGTCTCTGGAAACACCATATATTTT CASSLEGTVSGNTIYF
TRBJ2-1 . TRBV29-1 TGCAGCGTCGCCCGGGACAACAATGAGCAGTTCTTC CSVARDNNEQFF
TRBJ1-2 . TRBV6-5 TGTGCCAGCATTAACCCGGACGGACATGTCGGAGGCTACACCTTC CASINPDGHVGGYTF
TRBJ2-2 TRBD1 TRBV6-6 TGTGCCAGCAGTCTATCCGGGACAGGGAATTGGGTGGGGGAGCTGTTTTTT CASSLSGTGNWVGELFF
TRBJ1-5 TRBD1 TRBV6-5 TGTGCCAGCACCTCATCAGGGGGCTGGCAGCCCCAGCATTTT CASTSSGGWQPQHF
TRBJ1-2 TRBD1 TRBV10-2 TGCGCCAGCAGTGGCTCGGGACAGGGAGCCTATGGCTACACCTTC CASSGSGQGAYGYTF
TRBJ2-2 TRBD2 TRBV7-3 TGTGCCAGCAGCAAACTAGCGGGAGTGGTCGGGGAGCTGTTTTTT CASSKLAGVVGELFF
TRBJ2-4 TRBD2 TRBV28 TGTGCCAGCAGCCAAAGCGGGAGCACGAAAAACATTCAGTACTTC CASSQSGSTKNIQYF
TRBJ2-2 . TRBV6-4 TGTGCCAGTCCAGCTCGTTCGAACACCGGGGAGCTGTTTTTT CASPARSNTGELFF
TRBJ2-7 TRBD2 TRBV28 TGTGCCAGCAGCCCTGCGGGAGACTCCTACGAGCAGTACTTC CASSPAGDSYEQYF
TRBJ1-1 . TRBV24-1 TGTGCCACCACGAGGGGCACTGAAGCTTTCTTT CATTRGTEAFF
TRBJ1-3 . TRBV28 TGTGCCAGCACCCGAACAGGGATTGGAAACACCATATATTTT CASTRTGIGNTIYF
TRBJ1-6 TRBD1 TRBV6-5 TGTGCCAGCAGTTACTCGGACAGGGATTCACCCCTCCACTTT CASSYSDRDSPLHF
TRBJ1-1 . TRBV4-2 TGTGCCAGCAGCCAAGACTTCTTGGTTTCGGGTGAAGCTTTCTTT CASSQDFLVSGEAFF
TRBJ2-7 TRBD2 TRBV27 TGTGCCAGCAGTTTAAGGACTAGCGGGATCTACGAGCAGTACTTC CASSLRTSGIYEQYF
TRBJ2-5 . TRBV10-3 TGTGCCATCAGTGAGGGGTCTAGGCAAGAGACCCAGTACTTC CAISEGSRQETQYF